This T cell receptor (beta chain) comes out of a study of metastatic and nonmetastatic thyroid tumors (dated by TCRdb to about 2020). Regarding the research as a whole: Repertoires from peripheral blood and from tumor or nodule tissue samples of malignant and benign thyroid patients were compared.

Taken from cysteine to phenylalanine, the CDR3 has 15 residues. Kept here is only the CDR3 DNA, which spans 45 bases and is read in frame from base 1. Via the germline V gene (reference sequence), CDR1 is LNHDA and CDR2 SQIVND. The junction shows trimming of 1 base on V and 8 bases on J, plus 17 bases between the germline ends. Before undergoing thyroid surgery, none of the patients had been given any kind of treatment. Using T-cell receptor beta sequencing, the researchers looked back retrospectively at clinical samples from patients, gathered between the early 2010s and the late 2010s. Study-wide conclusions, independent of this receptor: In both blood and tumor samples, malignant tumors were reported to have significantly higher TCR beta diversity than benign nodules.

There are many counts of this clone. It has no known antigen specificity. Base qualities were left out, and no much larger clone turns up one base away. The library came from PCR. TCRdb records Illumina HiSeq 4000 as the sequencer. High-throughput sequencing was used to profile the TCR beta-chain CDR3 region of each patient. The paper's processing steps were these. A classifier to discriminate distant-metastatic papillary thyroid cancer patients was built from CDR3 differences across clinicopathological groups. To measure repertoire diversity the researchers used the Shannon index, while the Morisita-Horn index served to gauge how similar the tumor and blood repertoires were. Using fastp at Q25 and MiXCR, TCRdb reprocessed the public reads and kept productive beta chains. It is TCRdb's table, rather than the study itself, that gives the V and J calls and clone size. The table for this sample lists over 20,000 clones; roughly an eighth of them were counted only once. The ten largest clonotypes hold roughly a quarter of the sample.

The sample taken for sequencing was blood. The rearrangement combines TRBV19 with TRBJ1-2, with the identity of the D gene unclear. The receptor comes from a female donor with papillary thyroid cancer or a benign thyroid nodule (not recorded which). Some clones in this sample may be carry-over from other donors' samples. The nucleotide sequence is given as TGTGCCAGTAGTATAGTAACTGGGCCTGGGTTGGGCTACACCTTC. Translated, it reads CASSIVTGPGLGYTF.